This is a list of T cell receptor beta chains from one sample in a study of OX40 agonist ivuxolimab in advanced cancers. Clones were read by immunoSEQ multiplex PCR, and TCRdb kept only the in-frame ones, dropping some. The table records around 31,000 clones, 88% of them present only once. The specimen was CD4+ or CD8+ T cells sorted from blood, collected in a trial of the OX40 agonist ivuxolimab. Every receptor here comes from an adult with an advanced solid tumor such as melanoma, head and neck, liver or kidney cancer. Each CDR3 is given with its conserved first and last residue. The D gene is left open where the match is weak. Clone size appears in some rows only: once, few, many, or a class for an expanded clone.

j_call,d_call,clone_size,v_call,cdr3_nt,cdr3_aa
TRBJ1-2,.,.,TRBV5-1,TGCGCCAGCAGCTTATCCATTAACTATGGCTACACCTTC,CASSLSINYGYTF
TRBJ1-6,TRBD1,.,TRBV23-1,TGCGCCAGCAGTCAATCGACTGACAGGGTAACTAATTCACCCCTCCACTTT,CASSQSTDRVTNSPLHF
TRBJ1-3,.,.,TRBV15,TGTGCCACCAGCAGAGGGGGGTCAAACACCATATATTTT,CATSRGGSNTIYF
TRBJ2-5,TRBD1,.,TRBV7-7,TGTGCTAGCAGCTTAGGGGGACAGGGGGGGACCCAGTACTTC,CASSLGGQGGTQYF
TRBJ1-1,.,once,TRBV10-3,TGTGCCATCAGTGATCTGGGGGACACTGAAGCTTTCTTT,CAISDLGDTEAFF
TRBJ2-3,TRBD2,.,TRBV7-9,TGTGCCAGCAGCACCTATAGCGGGGGGGCTAAAGATACGCAGTATTTT,CASSTYSGGAKDTQYF
TRBJ2-6,.,few,TRBV4-1,TGCGCCAGCAGCCAAGATCTCAGGGGCAACTCTGGGGCCAACGTCCTGACTTTC,CASSQDLRGNSGANVLTF
TRBJ1-4,.,.,TRBV15,TGTGCCACCAGCAGAGTAGAGGGGGTTGGGGAAAAACTGTTTTTT,CATSRVEGVGEKLFF
TRBJ2-1,.,.,TRBV7-9,TGTGCCAGCAGCTTCGACAGGAAGGAAACCTACAATGAGCAGTTCTTC,CASSFDRKETYNEQFF
TRBJ1-4,.,once,TRBV4-3,TGCGCCAGCAGCCAGAACGGGGTCATGGGACTGTTTTTT,CASSQNGVMGLFF
TRBJ2-7,TRBD1,.,TRBV7-2,TGTGCCAGCAGACCCCGGACAGGCCTAAGTAGCGAGCAGTACTTC,CASRPRTGLSSEQYF
TRBJ1-4,TRBD1,.,TRBV27,TGTGCCAGCAGTGGTGGACAGGGGGTAAATGAAAAACTGTTTTTT,CASSGGQGVNEKLFF
TRBJ2-7,TRBD1,.,TRBV4-1,TGCGCCAGCAGCCAAGACCCCGGGACAGGGGGAAGGGAGCAGTACTTC,CASSQDPGTGGREQYF
TRBJ2-3,TRBD2,.,TRBV9,TGTGCCAGCAGCGTAGCCGGACTAGAGTTTCCAGATACGCAGTATTTT,CASSVAGLEFPDTQYF
TRBJ2-1,.,.,TRBV5-1,TGCGCCAGCAGAATGCAGGGAGGATACAATGAGCAGTTCTTC,CASRMQGGYNEQFF
TRBJ1-2,.,.,TRBV21-1,TGTGCCAGCAGCCGTTTAGCAGGGGAGGACTATGGCTACACCTTC,CASSRLAGEDYGYTF
TRBJ2-3,TRBD2,.,TRBV7-8,TGTGCCAGCAGCTTCGCTAGCGGGGGGCGGCCAGATACGCAGTATTTT,CASSFASGGRPDTQYF
TRBJ2-3,TRBD1,.,TRBV7-7,TGTGCCAGCAGCTTGGGGGACAGATCCACAGATACGCAGTATTTT,CASSLGDRSTDTQYF
TRBJ2-7,.,.,TRBV7-9,TGTGCCAGCAGCTTAATCGGCGAATGGGAGCAGTACTTC,CASSLIGEWEQYF
TRBJ2-1,.,.,TRBV7-2,TGTGCCAGCAGCTTAGGACTCAACAATGAGCAGTTCTTC,CASSLGLNNEQFF
TRBJ1-5,.,.,TRBV5-6,TGTGCCAGCAGCCCCGGGGGGGACTGGGGTCAGCCCCAGCATTTT,CASSPGGDWGQPQHF
TRBJ2-7,.,.,TRBV27,TGTGCCAGCAGTCACCTCCGGGGGGACACCATCCAATTAGTCACCGAGCAGTACTTC,CASSHLRGDTIQLVTEQYF
TRBJ2-3,TRBD2,once,TRBV6-5,TGTGCCAGCAGTTACGGCGGGGGGGGCACAGATACGCAGTATTTT,CASSYGGGGTDTQYF
TRBJ1-1,.,.,TRBV5-4,TGTGCCAGCAGCTTGATGAACACTGAAGCTTTCTTT,CASSLMNTEAFF
TRBJ2-7,TRBD1,.,TRBV28,TGTGCCAGCAGTTTCAGGGGGCTCTACGAGCAGTACTTC,CASSFRGLYEQYF
TRBJ2-1,.,.,TRBV11-2,TGTGCCAGCAGCTTGTCCCATGAGCAGTTCTTC,CASSLSHEQFF
TRBJ1-1,.,once,TRBV11-3,TGTGCCAGCAGCTTAGGTAATTACACTGAAGCTTTCTTT,CASSLGNYTEAFF
TRBJ2-5,TRBD2,.,TRBV7-9,TGTGCCAGCAGCTTAGCGAGGACTAGCGTGCGAGAGACCCAGTACTTC,CASSLARTSVRETQYF
TRBJ1-2,.,.,TRBV21-1,TGTGCCAGCAGAAAAAAGAACCACAGGGGGTATGGCTACACCTTC,CASRKKNHRGYGYTF
TRBJ2-7,.,.,TRBV5-4,TGTGCCAGCAGCTTGGACAACTCCTACGAGCAGTACTTC,CASSLDNSYEQYF
TRBJ1-2,TRBD1,few,TRBV4-1,TGCGCCAGCAGCCAAGAACCCGGACAGGGGGCTGGCTACACCTTC,CASSQEPGQGAGYTF
TRBJ2-7,TRBD1,.,TRBV10-3,TGTGCCATCAGCGCTATTATACAGGGGAACTACGAGCAGTACTTC,CAISAIIQGNYEQYF
TRBJ1-6,TRBD1,.,TRBV19,TGTGCCAGTAGGGAGACAGGGGGAGATAATTCACCCCTCCACTTT,CASRETGGDNSPLHF
TRBJ2-7,.,.,TRBV19,TGTGCCAGTAGTACAGGACATTTCTACGAGCAGTACTTC,CASSTGHFYEQYF
TRBJ1-4,.,once,TRBV28,TGTGCCAGCAGTTTATGGGCGACGGGTGAAAAACTGTTTTTT,CASSLWATGEKLFF
TRBJ2-5,TRBD2,.,TRBV27,TGTGCCAGCAGGACTAGCGGGGATGAGACCCAGTACTTC,CASRTSGDETQYF
TRBJ2-5,TRBD2,once,TRBV9,TGTGCCAGCAGTGCAGAACTAGCGTCGGAGACCCAGTACTTC,CASSAELASETQYF
TRBJ2-7,.,few,TRBV7-6,TGTGCCAGCAGCTCGGACAACCACGAGCAGTACTTC,CASSSDNHEQYF
TRBJ1-1,.,.,TRBV29-1,TGCAGCGTTGAAGATCTAAACACTGAAGCTTTCTTT,CSVEDLNTEAFF
TRBJ2-1,.,.,TRBV27,TGTGCCAGCAGCTTTCCTAGGGATGAGCAGTTCTTC,CASSFPRDEQFF
TRBJ1-1,.,.,TRBV30,TGTGCCTCTCGAAGGGGGAACACTGAAGCTTTCTTT,CASRRGNTEAFF
TRBJ1-3,.,.,TRBV30,TGTGCCTGGAGTGGGGGGGCCGACGGAAACACCATATATTTT,CAWSGGADGNTIYF
TRBJ2-2,.,.,TRBV9,TGTGCCAGCAGCGTAGCTCGGGAAAACACCGGGGAGCTGTTTTTT,CASSVARENTGELFF
TRBJ2-5,.,.,TRBV2,TGTGCCAGCAGCGCTGGGGGTGGGGGGCTACGAGAGACCCAGTACTTC,CASSAGGGGLRETQYF
TRBJ2-3,.,.,TRBV7-2,TGTGCCAGCAGCTTAAACGGGGGAAGCGATACGCAGTATTTT,CASSLNGGSDTQYF
TRBJ2-5,.,.,TRBV7-3,TGTGCCAGCAGTTCCCACACAGGGCTCGGTGCCGAGACCCAGTACTTC,CASSSHTGLGAETQYF
TRBJ2-2,TRBD2,.,TRBV5-1,TGCGCCAGCGGGAGGGGAACCCCGAACACCGGGGAGCTGTTTTTT,CASGRGTPNTGELFF
TRBJ2-1,.,.,TRBV19,TGTGCCAGTAGTAAAGGGCCAGGACCCTACAATGAGCAGTTCTTC,CASSKGPGPYNEQFF
TRBJ2-7,TRBD1,.,TRBV5-1,TGCGCCAGCAGCAATTCGGACAGGGTAATCCACGAGCAGTACTTC,CASSNSDRVIHEQYF
TRBJ2-7,.,.,TRBV19,TGTGCCAGACGCCGAAACAGACAGTCCTACGAGCAGTACTTC,CARRRNRQSYEQYF